The 27 T cell receptor beta chains reported below all come from one sample, sequenced in a study of PD-1 blockade in classical Hodgkin lymphoma. The data were produced by immunoSEQ multiplex PCR, yet TCRdb's version contains in-frame clones alone and is incomplete. The repertoire holds around 65,000 clones, with 88% as singletons. All trial patients relapsed after autologous stem cell transplantation. The sample consisted of peripheral blood mononuclear cells (PBMCs), taken at baseline. All receptors come from a human donor with classical Hodgkin lymphoma.

Written as DNA, the CDR3 is TGTGCCAGCAGCTTTCCCGGCACTGAAGCTTTCTTT. This translates into CASSFPGTEAFF. The chain joins TRBV5-8 to TRBJ1-1; D unresolved. Germline CDR1 reads SGHTS; CDR2 reads YDEGEE. CDR3 size: 12 residues. V was trimmed by 2 bases and J by 4 bases, leaving 6 bases between them.

This chain uses TRBV11-2 with TRBJ2-2, with a weak D call TRBD1 (5 bases). This CDR3 is 18 amino acids long. Per germline, CDR1 SGHAT and CDR2 FQNNGV. The ends were cut back, 1 base at V and 4 bases at J, with 19 bases in the middle. The CDR3 nucleotides read TGTGCCAGCAGCTTAGGAGGCCTAGGGGCCGACTTCACCGGGGAGCTGTTTTTT. It codes for CASSLGGLGADFTGELFF. Full variable domain (outside the CDR3, taken from reference TRBV11-2 and TRBJ2-2): EAGVAQSPRYKIIEKRQSVAFWCNPISGHATLYWYQQILGQGPKLLIQFQNNGVVDDSQLPKDRFSAERLKGVDSTLKIQPAKLEDSAVYLCASSLGGLGADFTGELFFGEGSRLTVL.

In its sample, this clone was seen a few times. The chain employs TRBV25-1 and TRBJ2-4; D is uncertain. The ends were cut back, 3 bases at V and 4 bases at J, with 7 bases in the middle. The V gene's germline CDR1 is MGHDK and CDR2 SYGVNS. The CDR3 is made up of 13 amino acids. CDR3 protein: CASSEQAKNIQYF. Here the CDR3 DNA reads TGTGCCAGCAGTGAGCAGGCAAAAAACATTCAGTACTTC.

V and J are TRBV5-1 and TRBJ2-5; D could derive from TRBD1 or TRBD2 (5 bases each). This CDR3 contains 13 residues. Trimming cost V 4 bases and J 2 bases, with 9 bases left between them. Germline lookup yields CDR1 SGHRS and CDR2 YFSETQ. CDR3 residues: CASSPGPQETQYF. The CDR3 DNA follows: TGCGCCAGCAGCCCGGGGCCACAAGAGACCCAGTACTTC.

This chain joins TRBV30 and TRBJ2-7; D is perhaps TRBD2 (6 bases). The CDR3 sequence is 15 residues long. Trimming took 8 bases from V and 4 from J, leaving 24 bases between them. Germline V gene sequence: CDR1 GTSNPN, CDR2 SVGIG (reference sequence). CDR3 DNA sequence: TGTGCCGGAACGATGGGGGGAACGGGGGTTTACGAGCAGTACTTC. It yields the protein CAGTMGGTGVYEQYF.

The V call is TRBV6-1, the J call TRBJ1-5; 9 bases agree with TRBD1. This CDR3 spans 13 amino acids. The germline V gene has CDR1 MNHNS and CDR2 SASEGT. With 7 bases clipped from V and 4 bases from J, the junction kept 2 bases outside the gene matches. The CDR3 reads CASTDRGNQPQHF. CDR3 nucleotide sequence: TGTGCCAGCACTGACAGGGGGAATCAGCCCCAGCATTTT.

This clone was recorded only once. J is TRBJ1-2 and V is TRBV9; D not certain. The CDR3 is made up of 13 amino acids. V gave up 0 bases and J gave up 7 bases, with 10 bases separating them. Germline CDR1 is SGDLS and CDR2 is YYNGEE. The CDR3 DNA sequence: TGTGCCAGCAGCGTAGCTTCGGGTCTTGGCTACACCTTC. Protein product: CASSVASGLGYTF.

CDR3 sequence reads: CASSFISNPEAFF. DNA for the CDR3: TGTGCCAGCAGCTTCATATCCAACCCTGAAGCTTTCTTT. The chain employs TRBV11-2 and TRBJ1-1; D is undetermined. The V gene lost 3 bases and the J gene lost 6 bases, with 11 bases spanning the gap. The CDR3 loop spans 13 amino acids. Germline V gene sequence: CDR1 SGHAT, CDR2 FQNNGV. The full variable domain, its missing parts supplied by reference TRBV11-2 and TRBJ1-1, is EAGVAQSPRYKIIEKRQSVAFWCNPISGHATLYWYQQILGQGPKLLIQFQNNGVVDDSQLPKDRFSAERLKGVDSTLKIQPAKLEDSAVYLCASSFISNPEAFFGQGTRLTVV.

The chain recombines TRBV6-5 with TRBJ2-5; tentatively, D is TRBD1 (6 bases). Germline V CDR1 and CDR2: MNHEY, SVGAGI. CDR3 length: 14 amino acids. Trimming took 2 bases from V and 7 from J, leaving 14 bases between them. CDR3 nucleotide sequence: TGTGCCAGCAGTTACCTTACAGGGAGTGGGACCCAGTACTTC. This gives the protein CASSYLTGSGTQYF.

Regarding this clone: A read error may produce the germline difference seen at one junction end. The chain employs TRBV7-3 and TRBJ2-3; 7 nucleotides match TRBD2. CDR3 size: 16 residues. From germline, CDR1 is SGHTA and CDR2 FQGTGA. Written as DNA, the CDR3 is TGTGCCAGCAGCTTAAAAGGTCGAGCGGGGAGAGATGCGCAGTATTTT. The encoded protein is CASSLKGRAGRDAQYF.

This chain joins TRBV29-1 and TRBJ1-1; 8 bases align to TRBD1. In germline, CDR1 is SQVTM, CDR2 ANQGSEA. The CDR3 contains 12 residues. V was pared by 7 bases and J by 4 bases, with 5 bases of the junction left unmatched. The CDR3 is CSARTGLTEAFF. In DNA form, the CDR3 reads TGCAGCGCTCGGACAGGGCTCACTGAAGCTTTCTTT.

This clone was detected once. The chain recombines TRBV6-1 with TRBJ2-7; D not certain. Trimming took 2 bases from V and 2 from J, leaving 10 bases between them. Germline CDR1 is MNHNS and CDR2 is SASEGT. The CDR3 is 14 residues long. CDR3 in amino acids: CASSEYPSPYEQYF. CDR3 in DNA: TGTGCCAGCAGTGAATACCCTAGTCCCTACGAGCAGTACTTC.

In this sample, this clone turned up a few times. The rearrangement uses TRBV6-5 and TRBJ2-7, with unresolved D. V lost 6 bases and J lost 4, with 10 bases in between. Germline V CDR1 and CDR2: MNHEY, SVGAGI. This CDR3 contains 12 residues. The CDR3 DNA sequence: TGTGCCAGCAGCTTGGACGGGTACGAGCAGTACTTC. It translates to CASSLDGYEQYF.

V is TRBV19 and J is TRBJ2-2; 10 nucleotides agree with TRBD1. CDR3 length: 14 amino acids. The V segment lost 4 bases and the J segment 5 bases; nucleotides outside the gene matches: 1. Germline V gene lookup returns CDR1 LNHDA and CDR2 SQIVND (reference sequence). CDR3 in DNA: TGTGCCAGTAGTAGACAGGGGGCTACCGGGGAGCTGTTTTTT. It encodes CASSRQGATGELFF.

J is TRBJ1-3 and V is TRBV9, with 7 bases aligning to TRBD1. The CDR3 runs 14 residues. The V gene's germline CDR1 is SGDLS and CDR2 YYNGEE. The V segment lost 5 bases and the J segment 5 bases; nucleotides outside the gene matches: 7. CDR3: CASRSTGNRNTIYF. In DNA, the CDR3 is TGTGCCAGCAGATCGACAGGGAATCGAAACACCATATATTTT. Looking up the rest from reference TRBV9 and TRBJ1-3 gives the full variable domain: DSGVTQTPKHLITATGQRVTLRCSPRSGDLSVYWYQQSLDQGLQFLIQYYNGEERAKGNILERFSAQQFPDLHSELNLSSLELGDSALYFCASRSTGNRNTIYFGEGSWLTVV.

CDR3 sequence: CASRSGAGGSTDTQYF. The CDR3 region has the DNA TGTGCCAGCAGGAGCGGGGCGGGGGGTAGCACAGATACGCAGTATTTT. The chain employs TRBV7-2 and TRBJ2-3; 8 bases match TRBD2. Trimming took 6 bases from V and 0 from J; bases not matched to a gene: 8. The germline V gene has CDR1 SGHTA and CDR2 FQGNSA. The length of the CDR3 is 16 residues.

CDR3 DNA: TGTGCCAGCAGCCAGGACACTACTTTAAATGGCTACACCTTC. Encoded protein: CASSQDTTLNGYTF. The chain has TRBV14 and TRBJ1-2, with a weak D call TRBD1 (5 bases). The length of the CDR3 is 14 residues. Germline V CDR1 and CDR2: SGHDN, FVKESK. Deletions cut 3 bases from V and 6 bases from J, with 14 bases between.

In this sample, this clone turned up once. The chain uses TRBV20-1 and TRBJ2-5, with TRBD1 as a possible D gene (5 bases). Trimming removed 4 bases from V and 5 bases from J, with 8 bases in between. Per germline, CDR1 DFQATT and CDR2 SNEGSKA (reference sequence). The CDR3 loop spans 11 amino acids. CDR3 amino acids: CSATGKETQYF. For the CDR3, the DNA is TGCAGTGCTACAGGGAAGGAGACCCAGTACTTC.

The V call is TRBV6-1, the J call TRBJ2-1; D gene uncertain. The CDR3 length is 13 residues. Per the germline V gene, CDR1 is MNHNS and CDR2 is SASEGT. V was cut by 4 bases and J by 6 bases, with 10 bases left in between. As DNA, the CDR3 is TGTGCCAGCAGTGTCGGCAAAGCCAATGAGCAGTTCTTC. It encodes CASSVGKANEQFF.

V usage is TRBV5-1 and J usage is TRBJ2-3; 7 nucleotides line up with TRBD2. The germline CDR1 and CDR2 sequences are SGHRS and YFSETQ. After removal of 2 bases from V and 0 bases from J, the junction contained 6 bases not matched to a gene. CDR3 size: 16 residues. DNA of the CDR3: TGCGCCAGCAGCTTAAGCGGGGCGACTAGCACAGATACGCAGTATTTT. Translated: CASSLSGATSTDTQYF.

The chain employs TRBV4-1 and TRBJ1-6; D gene unclear. CDR1 and CDR2 (germline): MGHRA, YSYEKL. The CDR3 extends over 15 amino acids. V lost 6 bases, J lost 5 bases, and 14 bases lay in between. In DNA, the CDR3 is TGCGCCAGCAGGAGGGAACTAGGAAATAATTCACCCCTCCACTTT. This sequence encodes CASRRELGNNSPLHF.

The rearrangement uses TRBV7-2 and TRBJ1-2; 7 nucleotides match TRBD1. The junction had 9 bases not matched to a gene; V was cut back by 2 bases and J by 6 bases. Germline V CDR1 and CDR2: SGHTA, FQGNSA. The CDR3 runs to 15 residues. In DNA form, the CDR3 reads TGTGCCAGCAGCTTACCCGCCGACAGGGTCGATGGCTACACCTTC. Translated, it gives CASSLPADRVDGYTF.

This sequence joins TRBV7-9 and TRBJ2-2, with 7 positions matching TRBD1. The germline V gene has CDR1 SEHNR and CDR2 FQNEAQ (reference sequence). The CDR3 is 16 amino acids. Trimming cost V 7 bases and J 0 bases; bases outside gene matches: 8. The CDR3 DNA sequence: TGTGCCAGCACCCCTAGACAGGGACCGAACACCGGGGAGCTGTTTTTT. Amino acid sequence: CASTPRQGPNTGELFF.

The chain recombines TRBV6-1 with TRBJ1-2; 9 bases match TRBD1. Germline lookup yields CDR1 MNHNS and CDR2 SASEGT. J was trimmed by 1 base and V by 2 bases; bases with no gene match: 5. This CDR3 region has 16 residues. Written as DNA, the CDR3 is TGTGCCAGCAGTGAACAAGGGGACAGGGTTAACTATGGCTACACCTTC. Translated, it gives CASSEQGDRVNYGYTF.

The genes are TRBV6-5 and TRBJ2-6; possibly TRBD1 or TRBD2 for D (5 bases each). The CDR3 length is 15 residues. Germline V gene lookup returns CDR1 MNHEY and CDR2 SVGAGI. Trimming took off 1 base at V and 2 bases at J, with 6 bases between the two ends. The CDR3 is CASSYLGAGANVLTF. CDR3 nucleotides: TGTGCCAGCAGTTACTTGGGGGCTGGGGCCAACGTCCTGACTTTC.

The rearrangement joins TRBV7-9 to TRBJ2-7; possibly TRBD2 for D (5 bases). Germline V gene lookup returns CDR1 SEHNR and CDR2 FQNEAQ (reference sequence). The CDR3 spans 14 residues. With 2 bases removed from V and 7 bases from J, the gap between germline ends came to 15 bases. The CDR3 sequence is CASSLIYGVSEQYF. DNA of the CDR3: TGTGCCAGCAGCTTAATCTACGGGGTCTCTGAGCAGTACTTC.

J is TRBJ1-2 and V is TRBV9; D is perhaps TRBD1 (5 bases). V lost 3 bases and J lost 8, with 32 bases in between. The length of the CDR3 is 19 residues. Germline CDR1 and CDR2: SGDLS and YYNGEE. CDR3 DNA sequence: TGTGCCAGCAGCGGCCGGTTACTGACAGATCCTCGCCGGGGGGAAGGCTACACCTTC. It codes for CASSGRLLTDPRRGEGYTF.